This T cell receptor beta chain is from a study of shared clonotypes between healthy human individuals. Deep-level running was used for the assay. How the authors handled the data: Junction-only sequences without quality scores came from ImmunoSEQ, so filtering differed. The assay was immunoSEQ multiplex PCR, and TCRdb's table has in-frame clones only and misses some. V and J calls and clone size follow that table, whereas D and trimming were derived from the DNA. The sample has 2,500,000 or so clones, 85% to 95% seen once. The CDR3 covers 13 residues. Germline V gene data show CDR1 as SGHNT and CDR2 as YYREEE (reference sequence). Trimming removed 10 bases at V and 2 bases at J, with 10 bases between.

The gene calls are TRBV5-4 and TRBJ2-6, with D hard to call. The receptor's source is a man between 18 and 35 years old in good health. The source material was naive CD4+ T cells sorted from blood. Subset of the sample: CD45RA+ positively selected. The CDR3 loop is CAGETTGANVLTF. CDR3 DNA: TGTGCCGGTGAGACCACTGGGGCCAACGTCCTGACTTTC.